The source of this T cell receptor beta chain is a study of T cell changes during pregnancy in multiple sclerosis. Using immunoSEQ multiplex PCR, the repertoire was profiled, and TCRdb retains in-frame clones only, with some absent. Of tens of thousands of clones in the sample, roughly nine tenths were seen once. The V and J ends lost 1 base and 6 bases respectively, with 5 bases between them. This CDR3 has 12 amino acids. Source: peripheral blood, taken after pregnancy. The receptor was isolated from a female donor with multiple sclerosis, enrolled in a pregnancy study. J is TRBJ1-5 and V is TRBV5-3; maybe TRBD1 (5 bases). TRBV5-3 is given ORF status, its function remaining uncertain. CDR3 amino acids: CARSLRGQPQHF. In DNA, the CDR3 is TGTGCCAGAAGCTTGAGGGGTCAGCCCCAGCATTTT.